One and the same sample provided the 25 T cell receptor beta chains below, sequenced in a study of blood T cell repertoires in COVID-19. The data were produced by immunoSEQ multiplex PCR, yet TCRdb's version contains in-frame clones alone and is incomplete. This sample has fewer than 200,000 clones, with roughly 87% found just once. Source material: peripheral blood. These TCRs come from a woman aged 70-85 years with COVID-19, enrolled during active disease.

CDR3 amino acids: CASSQGGTRELFF. For the CDR3, the DNA is TGTGCCAGTAGCCAAGGGGGGACTAGGGAGCTGTTTTTT. The rearrangement links TRBV19 to TRBJ2-2, with D tentatively TRBD2 (7 bases). The CDR3 contains 13 residues. V was cut by 6 bases and J by 9 bases, with 14 bases left in between. CDR1 LNHDA and CDR2 SQIVND come from the germline V gene (reference sequence).

The rearrangement links TRBV4-3 to TRBJ1-6, with a tentative D call TRBD1 (6 bases). The germline V gene has CDR1 LGHNA and CDR2 YSLEER. The CDR3 runs to 15 residues. V was shortened by 2 bases and J by 8 bases, with 13 bases between the two germline ends. The DNA of the CDR3 is TGCGCCAGCAGCCAACGTAGCAGGGGTGATTCACCCCTCCACTTT. Its translation: CASSQRSRGDSPLHF.

The rearrangement joins TRBV28 to TRBJ2-6; D possibly corresponds to TRBD1 (6 bases). This CDR3 has 16 residues. Trimming took 8 bases from V and 0 from J, leaving 14 bases between them. Per the germline V gene, CDR1 is MDHEN and CDR2 is SYDVKM. The CDR3 DNA sequence: TGTGCCAGCGGAAGGACAGCGAGCTCTGGGGCCAACGTCCTGACTTTC. As protein: CASGRTASSGANVLTF.

The chain joins TRBV5-1 to TRBJ2-7; 8 bases align to TRBD1. With 4 bases clipped from V and 2 bases from J, the junction kept 8 bases outside the gene matches. Per the germline V gene, CDR1 is SGHRS and CDR2 is YFSETQ. The CDR3 has 15 amino acids. The CDR3 region has the DNA TGCGCCAGCAGCCCAGGCGGACAGGGTGCCTACGAGCAGTACTTC. This translates into CASSPGGQGAYEQYF.

V gene TRBV7-9 combines with J gene TRBJ1-5, with 9 bases fitting TRBD1. This CDR3 region has 15 residues. Trimming cost V 2 bases and J 6 bases; bases outside gene matches: 5. The germline gives CDR1 SEHNR, CDR2 FQNEAQ (reference sequence). In nucleotides, the CDR3 is TGTGCCAGCAGCTTATTGGGACAGGGTAGTCAGCCCCAGCATTTT. The encoded protein is CASSLLGQGSQPQHF.

The chain employs TRBV11-2 and TRBJ2-1; 12 bases match TRBD2. The junction had 8 bases not matched to a gene; V was cut back by 1 base and J by 10 bases. The CDR3 extends over 16 amino acids. Germline assignment: CDR1 SGHAT and CDR2 FQNNGV. CDR3 sequence (DNA): TGTGCCAGCAGCTTAGCCGGGACTAGCGGGCGGCGGGAGCAGTTCTTC. Translated: CASSLAGTSGRREQFF.

This chain links TRBV24-1 with TRBJ2-2, with 8 bases that match TRBD2. Trimming removed 0 bases from V and 2 bases from J; junction bases left unmatched: 7. This CDR3 comprises 18 residues. Germline CDR1 KGHDR, CDR2 SFDVKD. This chain's CDR3 is CATSDLLTSGYNTGELFF. The CDR3 DNA sequence: TGTGCCACCAGTGATTTGCTTACTAGCGGCTATAACACCGGGGAGCTGTTTTTT.

The gene calls are TRBV19 and TRBJ2-5, with 10 bases lining up with TRBD2. Germline CDR1 reads LNHDA; CDR2 reads SQIVND (reference sequence). V was clipped by 5 bases and J by 5 bases; unmatched bases: 14. The CDR3 sequence is 17 residues long. This CDR3 is CASSSRAGGDFGETQYF. In DNA form, the CDR3 reads TGTGCCAGTAGTTCGCGAGCGGGAGGGGATTTCGGGGAGACCCAGTACTTC.

This chain uses TRBV27 with TRBJ2-7, with D possibly being TRBD2 (6 bases). There are 14 residues in the CDR3. With 3 bases removed from V and 2 bases from J, the gap between germline ends came to 11 bases. From germline, CDR1 is MNHEY and CDR2 SMNVEV (reference sequence). The CDR3 sequence: CASSFRENTYEQYF. In DNA form, the CDR3 reads TGTGCCAGCAGTTTTCGGGAGAACACCTACGAGCAGTACTTC.

The V gene is TRBV11-2, the J gene TRBJ2-7; D possibly corresponds to TRBD1 (6 bases). The CDR3 runs 15 residues. V was clipped by 7 bases and J by 1 base, with 17 bases between them. CDR1 SGHAT and CDR2 FQNNGV come from the germline V gene. The chain's CDR3 is CASTQTGLGSYEQYF. The CDR3 nucleotides read TGTGCCAGCACCCAGACAGGCTTAGGTTCCTACGAGCAGTACTTC.

The rearrangement links TRBV25-1 to TRBJ2-3, with 8 bases identical to TRBD2. The CDR3 consists of 16 residues. Germline trimming cut 5 bases from V and 2 bases from J; bases unmatched to any gene: 9. Germline CDR1 and CDR2: MGHDK and SYGVNS. CDR3 loop: CASSRRSGKDTDTQYF. In DNA form, the CDR3 reads TGTGCCAGCAGTCGACGTAGCGGGAAGGACACAGATACGCAGTATTTT. Looking up the rest from reference TRBV25-1 and TRBJ2-3 gives the full variable domain: EADIYQTPRYLVIGTGKKITLECSQTMGHDKMYWYQQDPGMELHLIHYSYGVNSTEKGDLSSESTVSRIRTEHFPLTLESARPSHTSQYLCASSRRSGKDTDTQYFGPGTRLTVL.

The chain is built from TRBV19 and TRBJ2-1; 11 nucleotides agree with TRBD2. V dropped 4 bases and J dropped 4; count of bases not matched to a gene: 6. Germline V gene sequence: CDR1 LNHDA, CDR2 SQIVND (reference sequence). The CDR3 is 16 residues long. Written as DNA, the CDR3 is TGTGCCAGTAGTAACCCAGGGACTAGCGGATACAATGAGCAGTTCTTC. Translation gives CASSNPGTSGYNEQFF.

The rearrangement uses TRBV6-5 and TRBJ1-3; the D gene is possibly TRBD1 (5 bases). The CDR3 length is 14 residues. Germline V gives CDR1 MNHEY, CDR2 SVGAGI. Trimming took off 8 bases at V and 0 bases at J, with 11 bases between the two ends. The CDR3 region has the DNA TGTGCCAGCGTCGACAGCAGCTCTGGAAACACCATATATTTT. Translation gives CASVDSSSGNTIYF.

The CDR3 loop is CAIRQQSTDTQYF. CDR3 DNA: TGTGCCATCAGGCAACAGAGCACAGATACGCAGTATTTT. This chain joins TRBV10-3 and TRBJ2-3, with D uncertain. V was cut by 6 bases and J by 0 bases, with 7 bases left in between. Germline V gene data show CDR1 as ENHRY and CDR2 as SYGVKD. This CDR3 contains 13 residues.

The chain employs TRBV7-2 and TRBJ1-5; 10 positions agree with TRBD1. The CDR3 totals 14 residues. Looked up from germline, CDR1 is SGHTA and CDR2 is FQGNSA. With V trimmed by 5 bases and J by 6 bases, 4 bases remained unmatched. The CDR3: CASSAGQGVQPQHF. Written as DNA, the CDR3 is TGTGCCAGCAGCGCCGGACAGGGGGTTCAGCCCCAGCATTTT.

J is TRBJ2-7 and V is TRBV5-4, with 8 bases lining up with TRBD2. Germline CDR1 is SGHNT and CDR2 is YYREEE (reference sequence). The V and J ends lost 4 bases and 5 bases, in that order; junction bases with no gene match: 11. The CDR3 has 15 residues. For the CDR3, the DNA is TGTGCCAGCAGCCCTTCGGGGGGGTTGGTCCACGAGCAGTACTTC. Translating gives CASSPSGGLVHEQYF.

This chain links TRBV4-1 with TRBJ2-2; 14 nucleotides align to TRBD2. CDR3 length: 16 amino acids. Germline trimming cut 4 bases from V and 3 bases from J; bases unmatched to any gene: 1. From germline, CDR1 is MGHRA and CDR2 YSYEKL. In nucleotides, the CDR3 is TGCGCCAGCAGCCGACTAGCGGGAGGGGACACCGGGGAGCTGTTTTTT. Translating gives CASSRLAGGDTGELFF.

This sequence joins TRBV29-1 and TRBJ2-1; D unclear. The CDR3 covers 13 residues. The germline CDR1 and CDR2 sequences are SQVTM and ANQGSEA. The germline V and J ends were trimmed by 5 bases and 2 bases, with 10 bases remaining between them. CDR3 nucleotide sequence: TGCAGCGTTTTCAGGATTCCCTACAATGAGCAGTTCTTC. It translates to CSVFRIPYNEQFF.

CDR3: CASRQGQKNTGELFF. The CDR3 DNA sequence: TGCGCCAGCAGACAGGGACAGAAAAACACCGGGGAGCTGTTTTTT. The chain couples TRBV5-1 to TRBJ2-2; 7 nucleotides match TRBD1. V dropped 5 bases and J dropped 2; count of bases not matched to a gene: 6. CDR3 length equals 15 residues. Germline CDR1 reads SGHRS; CDR2 reads YFSETQ.

This sequence joins TRBV4-3 and TRBJ2-1, with 14 bases that match TRBD2. The CDR3 contains 18 residues. J gave up 6 bases and V 1 base, and 8 bases lay outside the gene matches. Germline V gives CDR1 LGHNA, CDR2 YSLEER. The CDR3 DNA reads TGCGCCAGCAGCCAAGTGGGACTAGCGGGAGCTCAGGGCAATGAGCAGTTCTTC. The encoded protein is CASSQVGLAGAQGNEQFF.

The J gene is TRBJ2-7, the V gene TRBV2; 10 positions match TRBD2. Germline loops: CDR1 SNHLY, CDR2 FYNNEI. The J segment lost 0 bases and the V segment lost 2 bases, leaving 13 bases of the junction unmatched. This CDR3 contains 19 residues. In DNA, the CDR3 is TGTGCCAGCAGTGAACTCTCCGGACTAGCGGCAGCAGCCTCCTACGAGCAGTACTTC. Amino acids: CASSELSGLAAAASYEQYF. The full variable domain, completed using reference TRBV2 and TRBJ2-7, is EPEVTQTPSHQVTQMGQEVILRCVPISNHLYFYWYRQILGQKVEFLVSFYNNEISEKSEIFDDQFSVERPDGSNFTLKIRSTKLEDSAMYFCASSELSGLAAAASYEQYFGPGTRLTVT.

This chain connects TRBV18 to TRBJ1-2, with 8 bases that match TRBD1. Germline loops: CDR1 KGHSH, CDR2 LQKENI. The trim removed 3 bases at V and 7 bases at J, leaving 4 bases unmatched. The CDR3 spans 13 residues. In DNA, the CDR3 is TGTGCCAGCTCACCCGACAGGGGAGTTGGCTACACCTTC. It codes for CASSPDRGVGYTF.

The chain combines TRBV24-1 with TRBJ1-2; tentatively, D is TRBD1 (6 bases). The V gene's germline CDR1 is KGHDR and CDR2 SFDVKD. With 2 bases removed from V and 7 bases from J, the gap between germline ends came to 16 bases. The CDR3 is 15 residues long. The CDR3 here is CATSDSDSRSVGYTF. The DNA of the CDR3 is TGTGCCACCAGTGATTCGGACAGCCGCTCGGTTGGCTACACCTTC.

The chain is built from TRBV6-6 and TRBJ2-7, with D perhaps matching TRBD2 (6 bases). Germline V lookup: CDR1 MNHNY, CDR2 SVGAGI (reference sequence). V was trimmed by 6 bases and J by 2 bases, leaving 20 bases between them. The CDR3 sequence is 16 residues long. The CDR3, as DNA: TGTGCCAGCAGACGATCCGGTCCTGGCGGGACCTACGAGCAGTACTTC. Amino acids: CASRRSGPGGTYEQYF.

The chain uses TRBV12-3 or TRBV12-4 and TRBJ2-5; tentative D call: TRBD2 (5 bases). V lost 5 bases and J lost 4, with 5 bases in between. This CDR3 region has 11 residues. The CDR3 protein is CASSGGETQYF. The CDR3 DNA is TGTGCCAGCAGTGGAGGAGAGACCCAGTACTTC.